The 32 T cell receptor beta chains below all came from one sample that was sequenced in a study of control samples from healthy donors and cancer patients. Libraries were prepared by immunoSEQ multiplex PCR; TCRdb keeps only in-frame clonotypes and omits some of them. The table shows 65,000 to 95,000 clones, with about 89% occurring only once. The sample comprised blood. All receptors come from a man aged 50 to 59 in good health.

In its sample, this clone was seen once. This chain uses TRBV12-3 or TRBV12-4 with TRBJ2-7; 7 bases are shared with TRBD2. V dropped 5 bases and J dropped 5; count of bases not matched to a gene: 6. CDR3 length: 13 amino acids. This CDR3 reads CASSMTSLDEQYF. In nucleotides, the CDR3 is TGTGCCAGCAGTATGACTAGCCTGGACGAGCAGTACTTC.

V usage is TRBV6-5 and J usage is TRBJ1-2; no definite D call. Germline V gene sequence: CDR1 MNHEY, CDR2 SVGAGI. CDR3 size: 13 residues. Trimming took 6 bases from V and 0 from J, leaving 8 bases between them. CDR3 sequence reads: CASRANSNYGYTF. The CDR3 bases are TGTGCCAGCAGAGCGAACTCTAACTATGGCTACACCTTC.

This clone was seen only once. The chain uses TRBV19 and TRBJ1-2; D is ambiguous. This CDR3 region has 14 residues. Germline CDR1 reads LNHDA; CDR2 reads SQIVND (reference sequence). V was trimmed by 6 bases and J by 4 bases, leaving 15 bases between them. The CDR3 bases are TGTGCCAGTAGCAGGTCCCCCCCGGGCTATGGCTACACCTTC. This sequence encodes CASSRSPPGYGYTF.

The chain uses TRBV19 and TRBJ1-3; tentative D call: TRBD1 (6 bases). CDR1 and CDR2 from the germline V gene are LNHDA and SQIVND (reference sequence). The V end was cut by 2 bases, the J end by 4 bases, with 12 bases between. The CDR3 is 15 residues long. The CDR3 region has the DNA TGTGCCAGTAGTATAACAGGGCAGGTGGGAAACACCATATATTTT. Translating gives CASSITGQVGNTIYF.

V is TRBV6-5 and J is TRBJ2-7; 10 bases are a match to TRBD1. V lost 0 bases, J lost 2 bases, and 4 bases stayed unmatched. This CDR3 has 16 residues. CDR1 and CDR2 from the germline V gene are MNHEY and SVGAGI. The CDR3 sequence is CASSYSTGGVPYEQYF. The CDR3 region has the DNA TGTGCCAGCAGTTACTCGACAGGGGGCGTCCCCTACGAGCAGTACTTC.

This chain links TRBV27 with TRBJ2-7; the match to TRBD2 covers 9 bases. CDR1 is MNHEY and CDR2 is SMNVEV in the germline V gene (reference sequence). The V gene end was trimmed by 6 bases and the J gene end by 7 bases; junction bases not matched to a gene: 7. The CDR3 totals 13 residues. The CDR3 nucleotides are TGTGCCAGCAGCGGACTAGCGATTGGGGAGCAGTACTTC. It codes for CASSGLAIGEQYF.

The chain links TRBV7-9 to TRBJ2-1; possible D gene TRBD2, 5 bases. The germline CDR1 and CDR2 sequences are SEHNR and FQNEAQ (reference sequence). The CDR3 extends over 13 amino acids. Trimming pared 5 bases from V and 7 bases from J, leaving 12 bases between. Here the CDR3 reads CASSVDSQNEQFF. Here the CDR3 DNA reads TGTGCCAGCAGCGTGGACTCGCAAAATGAGCAGTTCTTC.

This clone was seen only once. The rearrangement joins TRBV6-5 to TRBJ1-1; D gene unclear. The germline gives CDR1 MNHEY, CDR2 SVGAGI. This CDR3 spans 15 amino acids. The V and J ends lost 0 bases and 2 bases respectively, with 10 bases between them. CDR3 nucleotides: TGTGCCAGCAGTTACTCGATTCTAGGTAACACTGAAGCTTTCTTT. This gives the protein CASSYSILGNTEAFF.

V usage is TRBV11-2 and J usage is TRBJ1-1, with TRBD1 matching over 10 bases. This CDR3 has 19 residues. Germline lookup yields CDR1 SGHAT and CDR2 FQNNGV. V was clipped by 7 bases and J by 1 base; unmatched bases: 18. This CDR3 is CASIRGRDRGWGENTEAFF. Written as DNA, the CDR3 is TGTGCCAGCATCCGAGGACGGGACAGGGGTTGGGGAGAGAACACTGAAGCTTTCTTT.

V is TRBV12-3 or TRBV12-4 and J is TRBJ2-3; maybe TRBD1 (5 bases). CDR3 size: 11 residues. The V end lost 10 bases, the J end lost 4 bases, and 9 bases lay between the germline ends. The CDR3 DNA reads TGTGCCACTATACAGGCAGATACGCAGTATTTT. Translated: CATIQADTQYF.

The chain couples TRBV29-1 to TRBJ2-7; 7 positions agree with TRBD1. Looked up from germline, CDR1 is SQVTM and CDR2 is ANQGSEA. V shed 4 bases, J shed 3 bases, and the junction held 6 bases outside the gene matches. The CDR3 is made up of 13 amino acids. CDR3 in DNA: TGCAGCGTTGTCCCGGGACAGAACTACGAGCAGTACTTC. This gives the protein CSVVPGQNYEQYF.

The V call is TRBV6-6, the J call TRBJ2-1, with TRBD2 matching over 7 bases. This CDR3 region has 15 residues. CDR1 and CDR2 (germline): MNHNY, SVGAGI (reference sequence). Trimming removed 5 bases from V and 0 bases from J; junction bases left unmatched: 4. CDR3 sequence (DNA): TGTGCCAGCAGTAAGACTAGCAGCTCCTACAATGAGCAGTTCTTC. It translates to CASSKTSSSYNEQFF.

This chain links TRBV5-5 with TRBJ1-2; TRBD1 matches at 8 bases. V lost 2 bases, J lost 6 bases, and 3 bases stayed unmatched. Germline V lookup: CDR1 SGHKS, CDR2 YYEKEE (reference sequence). CDR3 length equals 13 residues. DNA of the CDR3: TGTGCCAGCAGCTTCGGACAGGGTAATGGCTACACCTTC. Its protein is CASSFGQGNGYTF.

In its sample, this clone was seen a few times. J is TRBJ2-7 and V is TRBV29-1; TRBD1 matches at 7 bases. This CDR3 is built from 14 residues. Germline CDR1 is SQVTM and CDR2 is ANQGSEA. Unmatched junction bases numbered 10, after V lost 5 bases and J lost 3 bases. The CDR3 protein is CSVSRGRNNYEQYF. The CDR3 DNA reads TGCAGCGTTTCAAGGGGGCGGAATAACTACGAGCAGTACTTC.

This clone was seen only a few times. The V and J genes are TRBV7-2 and TRBJ2-7; D is ambiguous. The germline gives CDR1 SGHTA, CDR2 FQGNSA. The CDR3 spans 11 residues. Trimming stripped 5 bases from V and 4 bases from J, with 6 bases between. In DNA, the CDR3 is TGTGCCAGCAGCCCTCAGTACGAGCAGTACTTC. This translates into CASSPQYEQYF. Drawing the rest from reference TRBV7-2 and TRBJ2-7, the complete variable domain is GAGVSQSPSNKVTEKGKDVELRCDPISGHTALYWYRQSLGQGLEFLIYFQGNSAPDKSGLPSDRFSAERTGGSVSTLTIQRTQQEDSAVYLCASSPQYEQYFGPGTRLTVT.

As DNA, the CDR3 is TGTGCCAGCACCTTGACAGTGAACACTGAAGCTTTCTTT. Protein: CASTLTVNTEAFF. The chain couples TRBV6-6 to TRBJ1-1, with D possibly being TRBD1 (5 bases). The CDR3 loop spans 13 amino acids. The germline gives CDR1 MNHNY, CDR2 SVGAGI (reference sequence). Trimming shortened V by 7 bases and J by 0 bases, and 9 bases separated the two germline ends.

This chain joins TRBV5-8 and TRBJ1-2; TRBD1 matches at 9 bases. The germline V gene has CDR1 SGHTS and CDR2 YDEGEE. The CDR3 has 16 amino acids. V shed 3 bases, J shed 0 bases, and the junction held 6 bases outside the gene matches. The CDR3 region is CASSSPGTGSNYGYTF. The CDR3 coding sequence is TGTGCCAGCAGCTCACCAGGGACAGGGTCTAACTATGGCTACACCTTC.

Here the CDR3 reads CASSSYYNEQFF. The CDR3 DNA reads TGTGCCAGTAGTTCTTACTACAATGAGCAGTTCTTC. V usage is TRBV19 and J usage is TRBJ2-1; D gene ambiguous. Germline V gene lookup returns CDR1 LNHDA and CDR2 SQIVND (reference sequence). The length of the CDR3 is 12 residues. V lost 5 bases, J lost 3 bases, and 5 bases lay in between.

The rearrangement joins TRBV4-3 to TRBJ2-1, with D perhaps matching TRBD2 (5 bases). Trimming took off 0 bases at V and 5 bases at J, with 14 bases between the two ends. The length of the CDR3 is 16 residues. Germline CDR1 and CDR2: LGHNA and YSLEER. CDR3: CASSQETDWNHNEQFF. The CDR3 DNA sequence: TGCGCCAGCAGCCAAGAAACGGACTGGAATCACAATGAGCAGTTCTTC.

The chain employs TRBV2 and TRBJ2-2; D uncertain. Germline loops: CDR1 SNHLY, CDR2 FYNNEI. Trimming removed 4 bases at V and 6 bases at J, with 15 bases between. There are 15 residues in the CDR3. The CDR3 reads CASSVTIGWSGELFF. Here the CDR3 DNA reads TGTGCCAGCAGTGTAACTATCGGGTGGTCCGGGGAGCTGTTTTTT.

The rearrangement joins TRBV5-1 to TRBJ1-2; possible D gene TRBD1, 5 bases. Deletions cut 1 base from V and 8 bases from J, with 18 bases between. In germline, CDR1 is SGHRS, CDR2 YFSETQ. CDR3 length: 15 residues. CDR3 DNA sequence: TGCGCCAGCAGCTTGTCGGGCTCCGGGACGGAAGGCTACACCTTC. Residues: CASSLSGSGTEGYTF. The whole variable domain, remainder taken from reference TRBV5-1 and TRBJ1-2, is KAGVTQTPRYLIKTRGQQVTLSCSPISGHRSVSWYQQTPGQGLQFLFEYFSETQRNKGNFPGRFSGRQFSNSRSEMNVSTLELGDSALYLCASSLSGSGTEGYTFGSGTRLTVV.

For the CDR3, the DNA is TGTGCCAGCAGCGAAGCCCTAGTGGGGGCCACAGATACGCAGTATTTT. This codes for CASSEALVGATDTQYF. The genes are TRBV7-9 and TRBJ2-3; a weak D match, TRBD1 (6 bases). The V end lost 5 bases, the J end lost 2 bases, and 17 bases lay between the germline ends. Germline lookup yields CDR1 SEHNR and CDR2 FQNEAQ (reference sequence). The CDR3 is 16 amino acids.

As concerns this clone: The germline gene is not matched at one end of the junction; a read error may be the cause. The chain has TRBV7-9 and TRBJ1-4, with a tentative D call TRBD1 (5 bases). This CDR3 spans 16 amino acids. CDR1 is SEHNR and CDR2 is FQNEAQ in the germline V gene (reference sequence). The CDR3 DNA reads TGTGCCAGCAGTTTAGAGGGAGGGACCACTAATGAAAAACTGTTTTTT. Its translation is CASSLEGGTTNEKLFF. Filled out from reference TRBV7-9 and TRBJ1-4, the complete variable domain reads DTGVSQNPRHKITKRGQNVTFRCDPISEHNRLYWYRQTLGQGPEFLTYFQNEAQLEKSRLLSDRFSAERPKGSFSTLEIQRTEQGDSAMYLCASSLEGGTTNEKLFFGSGTQLSVL.

The chain combines TRBV3-1 (or the pseudogene TRBV3-2) with TRBJ2-6; TRBD2 agrees at 7 bases. Germline V gene lookup returns CDR1 LGHDT and CDR2 YNNKEL (reference sequence). V trimming: 4 bases; J trimming: 8 bases; junction bases outside the gene matches: 14. The CDR3 has 17 amino acids. The CDR3 DNA is TGTGCCAGCAGCCCTCTGGGCGGGGGAGTTCCTTCCAACGTCCTGACTTTC. Its translation: CASSPLGGGVPSNVLTF.

V gene TRBV5-1 combines with J gene TRBJ1-1; 10 nucleotides agree with TRBD1. V was pared by 2 bases and J by 1 base, with 5 bases of the junction left unmatched. This CDR3 spans 16 amino acids. Germline CDR1 SGHRS, CDR2 YFSETQ. CDR3 protein: CASSFGTGDGNTEAFF. The CDR3 nucleotides are TGCGCCAGCAGCTTTGGGACAGGGGATGGGAACACTGAAGCTTTCTTT.

The chain recombines TRBV7-9 with TRBJ1-2; perhaps TRBD1 as D (5 bases). V was shortened by 0 bases and J by 7 bases, with 12 bases between the two germline ends. CDR1 and CDR2 from the germline V gene are SEHNR and FQNEAQ (reference sequence). CDR3 length: 14 residues. The CDR3 nucleotides read TGTGCCAGCAGCTTAGCCCCCTTGACAGTTGGCTACACCTTC. Amino acids: CASSLAPLTVGYTF.

V and J are TRBV29-1 and TRBJ1-2; tentatively, D is TRBD1 (5 bases). The CDR3 length is 13 residues. V was trimmed by 5 bases and J by 2 bases, leaving 12 bases between them. In germline, CDR1 is SQVTM, CDR2 ANQGSEA. In nucleotides, the CDR3 is TGCAGCGTTTCAGGGATCCTAAACTATGGCTACACCTTC. Translating gives CSVSGILNYGYTF.

This chain joins TRBV3-1 (or the pseudogene TRBV3-2) and TRBJ2-2, with a weak D call TRBD2 (6 bases). CDR1 is LGHDT and CDR2 is YNNKEL in the germline V gene (reference sequence). V gave up 11 bases and J gave up 4 bases, with 11 bases separating them. The CDR3 spans 12 residues. CDR3 in amino acids: CASQEGTGELFF. The CDR3 region has the DNA TGTGCCTCCCAGGAGGGCACCGGGGAGCTGTTTTTT.

V is TRBV4-3 and J is TRBJ2-1, with 10 bases identical to TRBD2. This CDR3 is built from 16 residues. Germline V lookup: CDR1 LGHNA, CDR2 YSLEER. J gave up 1 base and V 4 bases, and 4 bases lay outside the gene matches. As DNA, the CDR3 is TGCGCCAGCAGCCCACGGACTAGCGGTTCCTACAATGAGCAGTTCTTC. It translates to CASSPRTSGSYNEQFF.

Only one count was recorded for this clone. The chain couples TRBV28 to TRBJ1-5; 9 bases are a match to TRBD1. CDR1 MDHEN and CDR2 SYDVKM come from the germline V gene. This CDR3 has 14 amino acids. V shed 7 bases and J 5 bases; nucleotides not matched to a gene: 6. In DNA, the CDR3 is TGTGCCAGCATGCCTGGGACAGGGTATCAGCCCCAGCATTTT. Its translation is CASMPGTGYQPQHF.

A word on this clone: At one end, the junction sequence differs from germline, possibly due to a read error. V gene TRBV3-1 (or the pseudogene TRBV3-2) combines with J gene TRBJ1-3; possibly TRBD1 for D (5 bases). The CDR3 is 15 residues long. Germline-derived CDR1 and CDR2 are LGHDT and YNNKEL (reference sequence). CDR3: CASSSLSPSRDPRFF. The CDR3 bases are TGTGCCAGCAGCTCTCTATCACCCTCCCGGGACCCTCGTTTTTTT.

CDR3: CASDREGSPLHF. DNA of the CDR3: TGTGCCAGCGACCGGGAGGGGTCACCCCTCCACTTT. V usage is TRBV7-9 and J usage is TRBJ1-6; maybe TRBD1 (5 bases). The length of the CDR3 is 12 residues. The germline V gene encodes CDR1 SEHNR and CDR2 FQNEAQ (reference sequence). V was shortened by 8 bases and J by 10 bases, with 12 bases between the two germline ends.